This T cell receptor beta chain was documented in a study of T cell changes during pregnancy in multiple sclerosis. CDR1 and CDR2 from the germline V gene are SNHLY and FYNNEI. The ends were cut back, 4 bases at V and 6 bases at J, with 12 bases in the middle. The CDR3 covers 13 residues. This table comes from immunoSEQ multiplex PCR, and its TCRdb copy is limited to in-frame clones, with some not included. The sample lists some 70,000 clones; 90% were seen once. This clone showed up just once. This clonotype was obtained from a female donor with multiple sclerosis, enrolled in a pregnancy study. The sequences come from peripheral blood, collected in the third trimester of pregnancy. This chain connects TRBV2 to TRBJ2-5; D is uncertain. DNA of the CDR3: TGTGCCAGCAGTGTTGGAGTTGGTAAGACCCAGTACTTC. It encodes CASSVGVGKTQYF.